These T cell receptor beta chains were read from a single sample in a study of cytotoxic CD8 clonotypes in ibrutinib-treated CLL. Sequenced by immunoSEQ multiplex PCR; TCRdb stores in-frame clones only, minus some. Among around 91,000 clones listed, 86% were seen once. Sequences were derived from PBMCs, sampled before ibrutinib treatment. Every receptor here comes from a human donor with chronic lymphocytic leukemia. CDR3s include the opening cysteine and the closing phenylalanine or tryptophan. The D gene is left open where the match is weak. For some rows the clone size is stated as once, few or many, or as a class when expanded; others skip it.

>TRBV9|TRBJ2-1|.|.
CASSFGSSNEQFF
TGTGCCAGCAGCTTCGGGTCGAGCAATGAGCAGTTCTTC
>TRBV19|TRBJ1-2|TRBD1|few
CASSITGVGGYTF
TGTGCCAGTAGTATAACAGGGGTTGGGGGCTACACCTTC
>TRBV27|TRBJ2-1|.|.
CASSFAPGEQFF
TGTGCCAGCAGTTTTGCCCCTGGTGAGCAGTTCTTC
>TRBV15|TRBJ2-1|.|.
CATSTRSDGNNEQFF
TGTGCCACCAGCACTCGGAGCGACGGGAACAATGAGCAGTTCTTC
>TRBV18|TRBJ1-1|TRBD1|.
CASSRLGTENTEAFF
TGTGCCAGCTCCCGACTAGGGACAGAGAACACTGAAGCTTTCTTT
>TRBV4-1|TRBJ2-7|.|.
CASSQDRGSSYEQYF
TGCGCCAGCAGCCAAGATCGTGGGAGCTCCTACGAGCAGTACTTC
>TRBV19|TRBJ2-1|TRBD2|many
CACSIEREIDEQFF
TGTGCCTGCTCTATAGAGCGGGAGATAGATGAGCAGTTCTTC
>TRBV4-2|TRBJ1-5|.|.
CASQAGSNQPQHF
TGTGCCAGCCAGGCAGGGAGCAATCAGCCCCAGCATTTT
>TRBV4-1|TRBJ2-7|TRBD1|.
CASSQYRGPYEQYF
TGCGCCAGCAGCCAATACAGGGGTCCCTACGAGCAGTACTTC
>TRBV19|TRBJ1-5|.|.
CASSGTASNQPQHF
TGTGCCAGTAGCGGGACGGCGAGCAATCAGCCCCAGCATTTT
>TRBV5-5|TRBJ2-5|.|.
CASSLAGLAQETQYF
TGTGCCAGCAGCTTGGCCGGACTCGCACAAGAGACCCAGTACTTC
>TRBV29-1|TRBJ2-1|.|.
CSVDDNEQFF
TGCAGCGTTGATGACAATGAGCAGTTCTTC
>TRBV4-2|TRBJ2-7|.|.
CASSLPGGSPYEQYF
TGTGCCAGCAGCCTACCGGGGGGCAGTCCCTACGAGCAGTACTTC
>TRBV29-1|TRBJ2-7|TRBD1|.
CSVEYRDRAYEQYF
TGCAGCGTTGAATACCGGGACAGAGCCTACGAGCAGTACTTC
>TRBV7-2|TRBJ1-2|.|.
CASTTGGAGGYTF
TGTGCCAGCACCACGGGGGGCGCAGGGGGCTACACCTTC
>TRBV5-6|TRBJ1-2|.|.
CASSLGTYGYTF
TGTGCCAGCAGCTTGGGGACATATGGCTACACCTTC
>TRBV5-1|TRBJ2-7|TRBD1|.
CASSLRDRGRGDFYEQYF
TGCGCCAGCAGCTTGCGAGACAGGGGGCGCGGGGATTTCTACGAGCAGTACTTC
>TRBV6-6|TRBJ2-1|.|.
CASSYGGTYNEQFF
TGTGCCAGCAGTTACGGGGGTACCTACAATGAGCAGTTCTTC
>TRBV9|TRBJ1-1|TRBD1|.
CASSEQGAATEAFF
TGTGCCAGCAGCGAGCAGGGGGCAGCCACTGAAGCTTTCTTT
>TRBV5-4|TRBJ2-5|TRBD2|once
CASSLELAGGEETQYF
TGTGCCAGCAGCTTGGAACTAGCGGGAGGGGAAGAGACCCAGTACTTC
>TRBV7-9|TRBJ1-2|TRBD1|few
CASSPKGQGASGYTF
TGTGCCAGCAGCCCCAAAGGACAGGGGGCTTCTGGCTACACCTTC
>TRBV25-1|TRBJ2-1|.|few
CASRPPLGHSYNEQFF
TGTGCCAGCAGACCCCCCCTGGGACACTCCTACAATGAGCAGTTCTTC
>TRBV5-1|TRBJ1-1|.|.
CASSSDTEAFF
TGCGCCAGCAGTTCGGACACTGAAGCTTTCTTT
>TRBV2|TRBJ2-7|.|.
CASSIRERPGEQYF
TGTGCCAGCAGTATACGGGAGCGACCAGGCGAGCAGTACTTC
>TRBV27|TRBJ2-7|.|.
CASSFRGTSYEQYF
TGTGCCAGCAGTTTCCGGGGGACCTCCTACGAGCAGTACTTC
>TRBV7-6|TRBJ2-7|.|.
CASSGQPDSYEQYF
TGTGCCAGCAGCGGACAGCCAGACTCCTACGAGCAGTACTTC
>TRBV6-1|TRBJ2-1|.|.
CASSELVSRVGNEQFF
TGTGCCAGCAGTGAACTTGTTTCCAGGGTAGGCAATGAGCAGTTCTTC
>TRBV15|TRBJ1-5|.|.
CATSKLVGYNQPQHF
TGTGCCACCAGCAAACTCGTGGGGTACAATCAGCCCCAGCATTTT
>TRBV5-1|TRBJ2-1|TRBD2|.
CASSLTGLAYNEQFF
TGCGCCAGCAGCCTCACCGGACTAGCGTACAATGAGCAGTTCTTC
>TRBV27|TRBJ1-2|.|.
CASSFGGTYYGYTF
TGTGCCAGCAGTTTCGGGGGTACTTACTATGGCTACACCTTC
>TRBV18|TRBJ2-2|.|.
CASTQAGANTGELFF
TGTGCCAGCACCCAAGCCGGGGCCAACACCGGGGAGCTGTTTTTT
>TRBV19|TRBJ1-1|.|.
CASRPGHTLPTEAFF
TGTGCCAGTCGTCCGGGACACACGCTTCCCACTGAAGCTTTCTTT
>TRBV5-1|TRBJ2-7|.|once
CASSSSKPPYEQYF
TGCGCCAGCAGCTCCTCTAAACCACCCTACGAGCAGTACTTC
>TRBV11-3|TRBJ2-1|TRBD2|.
CASSLYSGRNEQFF
TGTGCCAGCAGCTTATATAGCGGGAGGAATGAGCAGTTCTTC
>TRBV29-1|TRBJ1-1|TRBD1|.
CSVGGQGLSTEAFF
TGCAGCGTTGGGGGACAGGGGCTTAGCACTGAAGCTTTCTTT
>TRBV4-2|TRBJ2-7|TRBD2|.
CASSKTPGTSGTGAYEQYF
TGTGCCAGCAGCAAAACTCCCGGGACTAGCGGGACAGGCGCCTACGAGCAGTACTTC
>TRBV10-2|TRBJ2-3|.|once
CASSETLRPGTPQYF
TGCGCCAGCAGTGAGACCCTGCGGCCCGGGACACCGCAGTATTTT
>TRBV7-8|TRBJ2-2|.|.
CASSLIVQPFTGELFF
TGTGCCAGCAGCTTAATAGTACAGCCATTCACCGGGGAGCTGTTTTTT
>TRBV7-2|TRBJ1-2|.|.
CASSLGWDTTNYGYTF
TGTGCCAGCAGCTTAGGGTGGGACACAACTAACTATGGCTACACCTTC
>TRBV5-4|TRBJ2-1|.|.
CASSPIARDNEQFF
TGTGCCAGCAGCCCTATTGCACGGGACAATGAGCAGTTCTTC
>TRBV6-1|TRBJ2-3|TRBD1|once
CASSELRQGGRTDTQYF
TGTGCCAGCAGTGAATTGAGACAGGGGGGACGCACAGATACGCAGTATTTT
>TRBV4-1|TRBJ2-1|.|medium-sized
CASSQDRDLIEQFF
TGCGCCAGCAGCCAAGATAGGGACTTGATTGAGCAGTTCTTC
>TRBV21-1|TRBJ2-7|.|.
CASSPDWGEAPLGEQYF
TGTGCCAGCAGCCCTGACTGGGGGGAGGCTCCGTTGGGGGAGCAGTACTTC
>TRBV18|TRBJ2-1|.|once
CASSRISGQNSYNEQFF
TGTGCCAGCTCACGAATCAGCGGCCAGAACTCCTACAATGAGCAGTTCTTC
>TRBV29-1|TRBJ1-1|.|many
CSVPKWGAQGNTEAFF
TGCAGCGTCCCAAAGTGGGGGGCGCAGGGGAACACTGAAGCTTTCTTT
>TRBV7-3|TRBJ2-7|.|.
CASSLTGTGVWNEQYF
TGTGCCAGCAGCTTAACTGGGACTGGGGTTTGGAACGAGCAGTACTTC
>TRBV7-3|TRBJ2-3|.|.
CASSFTGGVADTQYF
TGTGCCAGCAGCTTTACAGGGGGGGTAGCAGATACGCAGTATTTT
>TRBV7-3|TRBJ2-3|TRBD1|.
CASSIQGAADTQYF
TGTGCCAGCAGCATTCAGGGGGCGGCAGATACGCAGTATTTT
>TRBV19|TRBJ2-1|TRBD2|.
CASSLPSGVSYNEQFF
TGTGCCAGTAGTTTGCCTAGCGGGGTGTCCTACAATGAGCAGTTCTTC
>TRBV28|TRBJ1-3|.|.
CASSFESEVWTGNTIYF
TGTGCCAGCAGTTTCGAGAGCGAAGTCTGGACTGGAAACACCATATATTTT
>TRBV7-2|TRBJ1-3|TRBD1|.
CASSPIGTGVGNTIYF
TGTGCCAGCAGCCCCATCGGGACAGGGGTTGGAAACACCATATATTTT